The 17 T cell receptor beta chains in this list originate from one sample, sequenced in a study of cytomegalovirus exposure and HLA in healthy donors. The study ran its PCR with 60 Vbeta and 13 Jbeta primers. Generated by immunoSEQ multiplex PCR, the TCRdb table keeps only in-frame clones and is missing some. The sample consists of 150,000 to 200,000 clones, around 82% of them appearing once. The sample was PBMCs. These receptors originate from a man between 18 and 35 years old in good health and CMV-seronegative.

This clone was found a few times. This chain links TRBV6-4 with TRBJ1-1; D is uncertain. The V end lost 5 bases, the J end lost 4 bases, and 14 bases lay between the germline ends. This CDR3 comprises 14 residues. Germline values: CDR1 MRHNA, CDR2 SNTAGT. The CDR3 nucleotides are TGTGCCAGCAGTTCGGACCCGGAGGCCACTGAAGCTTTCTTT. Translation: CASSSDPEATEAFF.

The CDR3: CASSPYGGQRDEQYF. Here the CDR3 DNA reads TGTGCCAGCAGTCCGTACGGGGGACAGCGAGACGAGCAGTACTTC. The chain is built from TRBV28 and TRBJ2-7; D possibly corresponds to TRBD1 (7 bases). Germline lookup yields CDR1 MDHEN and CDR2 SYDVKM. The V gene lost 5 bases and the J gene lost 5 bases, with 19 bases spanning the gap. The CDR3 length is 15 residues. The full variable domain, in which reference TRBV28 and TRBJ2-7 provide the parts outside the CDR3, is DVKVTQSSRYLVKRTGEKVFLECVQDMDHENMFWYRQDPGLGLRLIYFSYDVKMKEKGDIPEGYSVSREKKERFSLILESASTNQTSMYLCASSPYGGQRDEQYFGPGTRLTVT.

This clone was seen a handful of times. The CDR3 region is CASSFSAGLGGELFF. DNA of the CDR3: TGTGCCAGCAGTTTTTCGGCAGGGCTTGGCGGGGAGCTGTTTTTT. The genes are TRBV28 and TRBJ2-2, with D perhaps matching TRBD1 (5 bases). Germline-derived CDR1 and CDR2 are MDHEN and SYDVKM. The CDR3 is 15 amino acids. V was shortened by 3 bases and J by 7 bases, with 15 bases between the two germline ends.

V gene TRBV7-3 combines with J gene TRBJ2-5, with 10 positions matching TRBD1. Trimming at V came to 4 bases and at J to 2 bases, leaving 1 base not matched to a gene. Germline CDR1 reads SGHTA; CDR2 reads FQGTGA. This CDR3 spans 14 amino acids. DNA of the CDR3: TGTGCCAGCAGCTCGGGACAGGGGCAAGAGACCCAGTACTTC. Translating gives CASSSGQGQETQYF.

The J gene is TRBJ2-7, the V gene TRBV6-1, with TRBD1 as a possible D gene (5 bases). CDR3 length: 13 amino acids. CDR1 and CDR2 (germline): MNHNS, SASEGT. Trimming took 5 bases from V and 1 from J, leaving 9 bases between them. Here the CDR3 reads CASSFRGSYEQYF. The CDR3 region has the DNA TGTGCCAGCAGTTTTAGGGGTTCCTACGAGCAGTACTTC.

The CDR3 here is CASSPGALEKLFF. In DNA, the CDR3 is TGTGCCAGCAGCCCAGGGGCTCTGGAAAAACTGTTTTTT. V usage is TRBV11-2 and J usage is TRBJ1-4; a possible D gene is TRBD1 (6 bases). The CDR3 contains 13 residues. The germline V gene encodes CDR1 SGHAT and CDR2 FQNNGV. V lost 5 bases and J lost 8, with 12 bases in between.

A few counts support this clone. The gene calls are TRBV6-1 and TRBJ2-5; TRBD1 is a possible D gene (5 bases). The germline V and J ends were trimmed by 0 bases and 1 base, with 15 bases remaining between them. Germline V gene data show CDR1 as MNHNS and CDR2 as SASEGT. The CDR3 consists of 17 residues. The CDR3 region has the DNA TGTGCCAGCAGTGAAGCGCCGGTTGTGCAGGGCCAAGAGACCCAGTACTTC. Translating gives CASSEAPVVQGQETQYF.

The gene calls are TRBV2 and TRBJ2-6; maybe TRBD1 (5 bases). The germline V and J ends were trimmed by 4 bases and 4 bases, with 11 bases remaining between them. Looked up from germline, CDR1 is SNHLY and CDR2 is FYNNEI. The CDR3 spans 15 residues. The CDR3 here is CASSGQGYGANVLTF. CDR3 coding DNA: TGTGCCAGCAGTGGTCAGGGCTACGGGGCCAACGTCCTGACTTTC.

J is TRBJ2-4 and V is TRBV5-4; 12 nucleotides agree with TRBD2. Trimming cost V 0 bases and J 7 bases; bases outside gene matches: 5. Germline V gene data show CDR1 as SGHNT and CDR2 as YYREEE (reference sequence). The CDR3 has 16 residues. CDR3 loop: CASSLDPSGGANIQYF. In nucleotides, the CDR3 is TGTGCCAGCAGCTTGGATCCTAGCGGGGGGGCTAACATTCAGTACTTC.

V usage is TRBV7-6 and J usage is TRBJ2-1; TRBD2 matches 12 bases. The ends lost 5 bases at V and 6 bases at J; junction bases unmatched: 5. The CDR3 runs 15 residues. Looked up from germline, CDR1 is SGHVS and CDR2 is FNYEAQ. The CDR3 DNA reads as TGTGCCAGCAGCCGACTAGCGGGAGCGATCAATGAGCAGTTCTTC. Translated: CASSRLAGAINEQFF.

This chain links TRBV5-1 with TRBJ1-2; 7 nucleotides align to TRBD1. Germline assignment: CDR1 SGHRS and CDR2 YFSETQ. J lost 2 bases, V lost 0 bases, and 10 bases had no gene match. The CDR3 loop spans 17 amino acids. As DNA, the CDR3 is TGCGCCAGCAGCTTGGTACCAACAGGGGAAGGGAACTATGGCTACACCTTC. Translated, it gives CASSLVPTGEGNYGYTF.

The chain carries TRBV7-8 and TRBJ2-2; 11 positions match TRBD2. The V and J ends lost 5 bases and 4 bases, in that order; junction bases with no gene match: 3. Germline CDR1 is SGHVS and CDR2 is FQNEAQ. This CDR3 region has 15 residues. CDR3 DNA: TGTGCCAGCAGCGGACTAGCGGGTTCCACCGGGGAGCTGTTTTTT. This gives the protein CASSGLAGSTGELFF.

This clone was seen only once. The chain uses TRBV27 and TRBJ2-7, with a weak D call TRBD2 (6 bases). The CDR3 spans 14 residues. The germline CDR1 and CDR2 sequences are MNHEY and SMNVEV (reference sequence). The V gene lost 2 bases and the J gene lost 5 bases, with 13 bases spanning the gap. The CDR3 protein is CASSLPGTHNEQYF. As DNA, the CDR3 is TGTGCCAGCAGTTTACCCGGGACTCACAACGAGCAGTACTTC.

This clone occurred once. The chain joins TRBV7-2 to TRBJ2-1; no definite D call. The CDR3 totals 15 residues. V lost 0 bases and J lost 4, with 10 bases in between. Per germline, CDR1 SGHTA and CDR2 FQGNSA. This chain's CDR3 is CASSLAAGRYNEQFF. CDR3 nucleotide sequence: TGTGCCAGCAGCTTAGCGGCAGGAAGGTACAATGAGCAGTTCTTC.

The rearrangement links TRBV6-5 to TRBJ1-2, with 9 positions matching TRBD1. In germline, CDR1 is MNHEY, CDR2 SVGAGI. The CDR3 covers 13 residues. Trimming took 6 bases from V and 5 from J; bases not matched to a gene: 4. The CDR3 loop is CASSTDRGYGYTF. The CDR3 coding sequence is TGTGCCAGCAGCACGGACAGGGGATATGGCTACACCTTC.

This clone showed up just once. The rearrangement uses TRBV5-1 and TRBJ1-1; D not resolved. V was clipped by 4 bases and J by 5 bases, with 15 bases between them. CDR1 and CDR2 from the germline V gene are SGHRS and YFSETQ. CDR3 length equals 14 residues. CDR3 sequence reads: CASSQVLSGTEAFF. DNA for the CDR3: TGCGCCAGCAGCCAAGTACTCTCGGGGACTGAAGCTTTCTTT.

The chain is built from TRBV7-6 and TRBJ2-7; a weak D match, TRBD1 (6 bases). In germline, CDR1 is SGHVS, CDR2 FNYEAQ. The CDR3 is 15 amino acids. Trimming removed 1 base from V and 5 bases from J, with 15 bases in between. CDR3 DNA: TGTGCCAGCAGCTTAGATAGGGGGTTTTTTAACGAGCAGTACTTC. Protein: CASSLDRGFFNEQYF.